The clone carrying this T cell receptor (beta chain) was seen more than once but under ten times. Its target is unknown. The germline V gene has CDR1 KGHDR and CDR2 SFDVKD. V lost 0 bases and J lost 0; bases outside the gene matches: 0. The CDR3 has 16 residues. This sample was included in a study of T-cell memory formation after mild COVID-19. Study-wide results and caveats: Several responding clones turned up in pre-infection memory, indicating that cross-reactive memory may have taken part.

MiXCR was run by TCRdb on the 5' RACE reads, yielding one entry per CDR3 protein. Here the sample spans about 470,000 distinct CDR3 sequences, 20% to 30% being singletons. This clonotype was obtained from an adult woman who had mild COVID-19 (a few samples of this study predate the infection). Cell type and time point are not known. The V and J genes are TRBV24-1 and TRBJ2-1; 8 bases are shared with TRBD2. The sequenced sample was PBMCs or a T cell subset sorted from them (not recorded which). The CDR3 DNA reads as TGTGCCACCAGTGATTTGACTAGCGGCTCCTACAATGAGCAGTTCTTC. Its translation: CATSDLTSGSYNEQFF.